The T cell receptor (beta chain) described here comes from a study of blood T cell repertoires in COVID-19. About the research overall: COVID-19 samples from acute and convalescent phases originated in the United States, Italy and Spain.

Using immunoSEQ multiplex PCR, the repertoire was profiled, and TCRdb retains in-frame clones only, with some absent. This table has some 140,000 clones, 65% to 80% appearing once. The source is an elderly man with acute or convalescent COVID-19. Sequencing was carried out using peripheral blood.

The CDR3 nucleotides are TGTGCCAGCAGTTTAGCGGGGGGGCCTTATGAGCAGTTCTTC. Its protein product is CASSLAGGPYEQFF. This chain joins TRBV6-2 or TRBV6-3 and TRBJ2-1, with 11 positions matching TRBD2. V gave up 4 bases and J gave up 8 bases; unmatched junction bases: 4. CDR3 length: 14 amino acids. The germline CDR1 and CDR2 sequences are MNHEY and SVGEGT.